These 8 T cell receptor beta chains share one sample of origin, sequenced in a study of blood T cell repertoires in COVID-19. TCRdb keeps only in-frame clones here, not all; method: immunoSEQ multiplex PCR. The sample contains approximately 270,000 clones, around 85% of which appear only once. The material sequenced was PBMCs or T cells enriched from blood (not recorded which). The receptors here all came from a woman aged 45-65 years who had recovered from COVID-19.

V gene TRBV19 combines with J gene TRBJ1-5; 8 positions agree with TRBD1. Looked up from germline, CDR1 is LNHDA and CDR2 is SQIVND (reference sequence). This CDR3 spans 16 amino acids. V lost 4 bases to trimming and J lost 2 bases; unmatched junction nucleotides: 7. As DNA, the CDR3 is TGTGCCAGTAGTACCGGGACAGGTTTTCGCAATCAGCCCCAGCATTTT. As protein: CASSTGTGFRNQPQHF.

The chain joins TRBV10-3 to TRBJ2-1, with TRBD2 as a possible D gene (7 bases). Germline V lookup: CDR1 ENHRY, CDR2 SYGVKD. The CDR3 consists of 14 residues. Trimming removed 8 bases from V and 5 bases from J, with 16 bases in between. CDR3 DNA sequence: TGTGCCATCCGGGGGGCGGGAGTCAACAATGAGCAGTTCTTC. Residues: CAIRGAGVNNEQFF.

The chain employs TRBV7-9 and TRBJ2-7, with D tentatively TRBD1 (6 bases). CDR1 and CDR2 (germline): SEHNR, FQNEAQ (reference sequence). CDR3 size: 15 residues. The V end was cut by 5 bases, the J end by 0 bases, with 14 bases between. CDR3 nucleotide sequence: TGTGCCAGCAGCACGGACGGACAGAGCTCCTACGAGCAGTACTTC. Protein product: CASSTDGQSSYEQYF. The full variable domain, rest sourced from reference TRBV7-9 and TRBJ2-7, is DTGVSQNPRHKITKRGQNVTFRCDPISEHNRLYWYRQTLGQGPEFLTYFQNEAQLEKSRLLSDRFSAERPKGSFSTLEIQRTEQGDSAMYLCASSTDGQSSYEQYFGPGTRLTVT.

This clone was seen only once. V and J are TRBV7-9 and TRBJ1-1; the D is unclear. The CDR3 is 15 residues long. Germline V CDR1 and CDR2: SEHNR, FQNEAQ (reference sequence). Trimming left V 5 bases short and J 5 bases short, with 18 bases between. CDR3 loop: CASSPGLSGRTEAFF. CDR3 DNA: TGTGCCAGCAGCCCGGGCCTTTCCGGGAGAACTGAAGCTTTCTTT. Full variable domain (outside the CDR3, taken from reference TRBV7-9 and TRBJ1-1): DTGVSQNPRHKITKRGQNVTFRCDPISEHNRLYWYRQTLGQGPEFLTYFQNEAQLEKSRLLSDRFSAERPKGSFSTLEIQRTEQGDSAMYLCASSPGLSGRTEAFFGQGTRLTVV.

The genes are TRBV10-2 and TRBJ1-3; 7 nucleotides match TRBD1. V dropped 3 bases and J dropped 2; count of bases not matched to a gene: 1. Germline assignment: CDR1 WSHSY and CDR2 SAAADI. The CDR3 sequence is 14 residues long. The CDR3 nucleotides are TGCGCCAGCAGTGAAGGGACAGCTGGAAACACCATATATTTT. Residues: CASSEGTAGNTIYF.

The chain links TRBV5-1 to TRBJ2-6; D unresolved. This CDR3 contains 15 residues. Trimming shortened V by 4 bases and J by 0 bases, and 8 bases separated the two germline ends. CDR1 SGHRS and CDR2 YFSETQ come from the germline V gene. This CDR3 reads CASSELPSGANVLTF. The CDR3 DNA is TGCGCCAGCAGCGAGCTGCCCTCTGGGGCCAACGTCCTGACTTTC.

This chain connects TRBV2 to TRBJ1-4; 9 bases fit TRBD1. The V gene's germline CDR1 is SNHLY and CDR2 FYNNEI. The junction had 14 bases not matched to a gene; V was cut back by 11 bases and J by 7 bases. This CDR3 has 15 amino acids. The CDR3: CAGKEQGARGEKLFF. CDR3 sequence (DNA): TGTGCCGGAAAGGAACAGGGGGCAAGGGGTGAAAAACTGTTTTTT.

The J gene is TRBJ2-7, the V gene TRBV28, with D perhaps TRBD1 (5 bases). Germline lookup yields CDR1 MDHEN and CDR2 SYDVKM. There are 18 residues in the CDR3. The V end lost 5 bases, the J end lost 0 bases, and 23 bases lay between the germline ends. This CDR3 reads CASSPGLQGMRTSYEQYF. Written as DNA, the CDR3 is TGTGCCAGCAGTCCAGGGCTCCAGGGAATGAGGACCTCCTACGAGCAGTACTTC. Complete variable domain (other parts from reference TRBV28 and TRBJ2-7): DVKVTQSSRYLVKRTGEKVFLECVQDMDHENMFWYRQDPGLGLRLIYFSYDVKMKEKGDIPEGYSVSREKKERFSLILESASTNQTSMYLCASSPGLQGMRTSYEQYFGPGTRLTVT.